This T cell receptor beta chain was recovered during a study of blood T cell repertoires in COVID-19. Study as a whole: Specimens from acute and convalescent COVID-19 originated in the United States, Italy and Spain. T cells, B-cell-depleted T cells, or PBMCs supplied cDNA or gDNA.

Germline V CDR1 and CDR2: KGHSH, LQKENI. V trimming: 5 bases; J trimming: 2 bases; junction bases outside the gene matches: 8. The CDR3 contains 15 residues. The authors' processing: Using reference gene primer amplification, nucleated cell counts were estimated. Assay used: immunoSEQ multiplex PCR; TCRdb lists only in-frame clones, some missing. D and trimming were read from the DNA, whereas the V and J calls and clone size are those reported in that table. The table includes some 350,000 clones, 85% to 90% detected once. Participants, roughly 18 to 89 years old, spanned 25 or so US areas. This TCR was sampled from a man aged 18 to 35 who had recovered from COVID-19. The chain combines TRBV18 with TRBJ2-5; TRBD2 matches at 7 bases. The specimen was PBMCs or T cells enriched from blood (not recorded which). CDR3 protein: CASSSREAAQETQYF. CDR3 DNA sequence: TGTGCCAGCTCATCCCGGGAGGCGGCACAAGAGACCCAGTACTTC.